This T cell receptor (beta chain) emerged from a study of OX40 agonist ivuxolimab in advanced cancers. Overall study context: Ivuxolimab is a fully human IgG2 antibody that activates OX40 (CD134). Three partial responders included one hepatocellular carcinoma patient and two cutaneous melanoma patients.

General study points: The specificity for antigen of the expanded peripheral T cells was not determined.

Data came from immunoSEQ multiplex PCR; TCRdb stores just in-frame clones and leaves some out. The profile covers tens of thousands of clones, with about 87% appearing a single time and under 0.75% taken by the ten largest. CDR1 is SNHLY, CDR2 FYNNEI, per germline. There are 13 residues in the CDR3. Trimming at V came to 7 bases and at J to 3 bases, leaving 3 bases not matched to a gene. Remarks on this clone: The antigen remains unidentified.

The chain joins TRBV2 to TRBJ1-1; 9 bases match TRBD1. Here the sequenced sample was CD4+ or CD8+ T cells sorted from blood, taken in a trial of the OX40 agonist ivuxolimab. The origin of this receptor is an adult with an advanced solid tumor such as melanoma, head and neck, liver or kidney cancer. CDR3 sequence reads: CASIRDRDTEAFF. CDR3 DNA sequence: TGTGCCAGCATCCGGGACAGGGACACTGAAGCTTTCTTT.